Below, 3 T cell receptor beta chains from the same sample are listed, as sequenced in a study of blood T cell repertoires in COVID-19. Generated by immunoSEQ multiplex PCR, the TCRdb table keeps only in-frame clones and is missing some. The sample gives 150,000 to 200,000 clones, 70% to 90% of which show up once; roughly 8.8% is in the top ten. The sequencing sample was made of PBMCs or T cells enriched from blood (not recorded which). The receptors originated from a woman aged 18-29 years who had recovered from COVID-19.

The rearrangement links TRBV28 to TRBJ1-6; TRBD1 is a possible D gene (6 bases). The V gene lost 5 bases and the J gene lost 8 bases, with 13 bases spanning the gap. CDR3 length equals 14 residues. Germline V gene data show CDR1 as MDHEN and CDR2 as SYDVKM. The CDR3 coding sequence is TGTGCCAGCAGTAGCGGGACAACACATTCACCCCTCCACTTT. Its protein is CASSSGTTHSPLHF.

The chain links TRBV12-5 to TRBJ1-6; 8 positions agree with TRBD1. V shed 6 bases and J 7 bases; nucleotides not matched to a gene: 5. This CDR3 has 14 residues. Germline V gene data show CDR1 as LGHNT and CDR2 as FRNRAP. CDR3 sequence reads: CASGSGTGNSPLHF. The CDR3 nucleotides read TGTGCTAGTGGCTCCGGGACAGGAAATTCACCCCTCCACTTT.

V and J are TRBV5-1 and TRBJ1-1; TRBD1 matches 9 bases. Germline values: CDR1 SGHRS, CDR2 YFSETQ. This CDR3 has 15 amino acids. J gave up 0 bases and V 4 bases, and 4 bases lay outside the gene matches. CDR3 in DNA: TGCGCCAGCAGCCGGACAGGGGACCTGAACACTGAAGCTTTCTTT. Translated, it gives CASSRTGDLNTEAFF.